The sequence of this T cell receptor (beta chain) was determined in a study of blood T cell repertoires in COVID-19. Sequencing was performed with immunoSEQ multiplex PCR; in TCRdb, only in-frame clones are kept and a portion is missing. The data contain some 120,000 clones, 75% to 80% of them singletons. There are 18 residues in the CDR3. Germline CDR1 SEHNR, CDR2 FQNEAQ (reference sequence). V gave up 8 bases and J gave up 8 bases; unmatched junction bases: 19. The source is a human donor in a cohort sampled during active COVID-19. The rearrangement links TRBV7-9 to TRBJ1-4; 11 positions agree with TRBD1. The sequenced material came from peripheral blood. The CDR3 bases are TGTGCCAGCCCGAAGGACAGGGGGCCTGGTGTGTTCAGGGAAAAACTGTTTTTT. This sequence encodes CASPKDRGPGVFREKLFF.